A selection of T cell receptor beta chains follows, all from one sample in a study of graft-versus-host responses after intestinal transplantation. Here immunoSEQ multiplex PCR was the method, and the copy in TCRdb shows in-frame clones only, minus some. The profile covers around 23,000 clones, with just over 90% appearing a single time and approximately 0.5% taken by the ten largest. The sequencing used PBMCs, collected 18 days after transplant. These receptors were taken from a human patient who received an intestinal transplant, so some T cells may come from the graft donor. The CDR3 runs from the conserved cysteine through the conserved F or W. The D gene is left open where the match is weak. Clone sizes are given selectively: once, few, many, or a class where the clone is expanded.

>-|TRBJ2-1|-|TRBV2
CASSGATVYNEQFF
TGTGCCAGCAGTGGGGCCACAGTATACAATGAGCAGTTCTTC
>once|TRBJ1-3|-|TRBV28
CASSLGARGNTIYF
TGTGCCAGCAGTTTAGGGGCTCGCGGAAACACCATATATTTT
>-|TRBJ2-1|-|TRBV7-8
CASSPSEDNEQFF
TGTGCCAGCAGCCCGTCTGAAGACAATGAGCAGTTCTTC
>-|TRBJ2-5|-|TRBV7-8
CASSITTDYLGQETQYF
TGTGCCAGCAGCATCACGACGGACTATCTTGGCCAAGAGACCCAGTACTTC
>-|TRBJ1-1|-|TRBV4-2
CASSRGQMNTEAFF
TGTGCCAGCAGCCGGGGGCAGATGAACACTGAAGCTTTCTTT
>-|TRBJ1-6|TRBD1|TRBV7-9
CASSAEGARGYNSPLHF
TGTGCCAGCAGCGCCGAGGGGGCGCGGGGCTATAATTCACCCCTCCACTTT
>-|TRBJ1-6|TRBD1|TRBV5-6
CASSSKDRVSSPLHF
TGTGCCAGCAGCTCTAAGGACAGGGTGAGTTCACCCCTCCACTTT
>-|TRBJ2-1|-|TRBV9
CASSGQGTNYNEQFF
TGTGCCAGCAGCGGACAAGGGACGAACTACAATGAGCAGTTCTTC
>-|TRBJ1-5|-|TRBV6-5
CASSYSWRVDQPQHF
TGTGCCAGCAGTTACTCGTGGAGGGTTGATCAGCCCCAGCATTTT
>-|TRBJ2-1|-|TRBV5-4
CASSLAGGPPEQFF
TGTGCCAGCAGCTTAGCCGGGGGCCCTCCCGAGCAGTTCTTC
>-|TRBJ1-1|-|TRBV6-5
CASNSGPFMNTEAFF
TGTGCCAGCAACTCGGGGCCATTCATGAACACTGAAGCTTTCTTT
>-|TRBJ2-7|TRBD1|TRBV5-1
CASSYRDRRYEQYF
TGCGCCAGCAGTTACCGGGACAGACGTTACGAGCAGTACTTC
>-|TRBJ2-7|-|TRBV6-6
CASSSLAGITNEQYF
TGTGCCAGCAGTTCTTTAGCAGGGATAACCAACGAGCAGTACTTC
>-|TRBJ1-6|-|TRBV7-8
CASSLGQSSPLHF
TGTGCCAGCAGCCTCGGACAGTCCTCACCCCTCCACTTT
>-|TRBJ2-6|-|TRBV19
CASSISGAGANVLTF
TGTGCCAGTAGCATCTCGGGGGCTGGGGCCAACGTCCTGACTTTC
>-|TRBJ2-7|-|TRBV10-2
CASSSGVEQYF
TGCGCCAGCAGTTCTGGGGTCGAGCAGTACTTC
>-|TRBJ2-2|-|TRBV10-1
CASSENLANTGELFF
TGCGCCAGCAGTGAGAATCTCGCGAACACCGGGGAGCTGTTTTTT
>-|TRBJ2-7|TRBD2|TRBV30
CAWISGLAGTEQYF
TGTGCCTGGATCTCCGGGCTAGCGGGGACCGAGCAGTACTTC
>once|TRBJ2-7|-|TRBV5-6
CASSLSGVGGRYQYF
TGTGCCAGCAGCCTCTCGGGCGTTGGGGGACGTTATCAGTACTTC
>few|TRBJ2-1|TRBD2|TRBV18
CASSPPGGGGYNEQFF
TGTGCCAGCTCACCACCGGGCGGGGGAGGTTACAATGAGCAGTTCTTC
>-|TRBJ1-1|-|TRBV5-1
CASSSNLGAWSTEAFF
TGCGCCAGCAGTTCCAACTTAGGGGCCTGGAGCACTGAAGCTTTCTTT
>-|TRBJ1-3|TRBD1|TRBV16
CASSPPTGGNTIYF
TGTGCCAGCAGCCCCCCGACAGGGGGAAACACCATATATTTT
>-|TRBJ2-2|-|TRBV4-1
CASSPQGNTGELFF
TGCGCCAGCAGCCCACAGGGGAACACCGGGGAGCTGTTTTTT
>once|TRBJ2-3|TRBD2|TRBV4-1
CASSQPGRGGADTQYF
TGCGCCAGCAGCCAACCTGGTCGGGGGGGGGCAGATACGCAGTATTTT
>-|TRBJ1-4|TRBD1|TRBV5-8
CASSSGQGAYEKLFF
TGTGCCAGCAGCTCGGGACAGGGGGCGTATGAAAAACTGTTTTTT
>-|TRBJ2-4|-|TRBV7-9
CASSLVGGTKNIQYF
TGTGCCAGCAGCTTAGTGGGGGGAACCAAAAACATTCAGTACTTC
>-|TRBJ2-2|TRBD1|TRBV11-3
CASSSRDRGLSGELFF
TGTGCCAGCAGCTCCCGGGACAGGGGGCTTTCCGGGGAGCTGTTTTTT
>-|TRBJ1-2|TRBD1|TRBV2
CASGWTGVGYTF
TGTGCCAGCGGGTGGACAGGGGTCGGCTACACCTTC
>-|TRBJ2-7|-|TRBV25-1
CASSVDYEQYF
TGTGCCAGCAGTGTGGACTACGAGCAGTACTTC
>-|TRBJ1-1|-|TRBV2
CASTNREYTEAFF
TGTGCCAGCACCAACAGGGAGTACACTGAAGCTTTCTTT
>-|TRBJ2-5|-|TRBV5-8
CASTPGGETQYF
TGTGCCAGCACCCCCGGCGGAGAGACCCAGTACTTC
>-|TRBJ1-1|-|TRBV7-2
CASSLILGSSDEAFF
TGTGCCAGCAGCTTAATCCTGGGGAGTTCAGATGAAGCTTTCTTT
>once|TRBJ2-4|TRBD2|TRBV5-1
CASSLGPSGALAKNIQYF
TGCGCCAGCAGCTTGGGACCTAGCGGGGCTCTAGCCAAAAACATTCAGTACTTC
>-|TRBJ2-7|-|TRBV2
CASSETGIGYEQYF
TGTGCCAGCAGTGAAACTGGGATAGGGTACGAGCAGTACTTC
>once|TRBJ2-1|-|TRBV7-9
CASSLMLGLGDEQFF
TGTGCCAGCAGTCTGATGTTGGGCCTGGGGGATGAGCAGTTCTTC
>-|TRBJ1-1|-|TRBV6-1
CASRVGGTEAFF
TGTGCCAGCAGGGTTGGGGGCACTGAAGCTTTCTTT
>-|TRBJ2-1|TRBD2|TRBV4-1
CASSLITGTSGGDEQFF
TGCGCCAGCAGCCTTATAACCGGGACTAGCGGGGGGGACGAGCAGTTCTTC
>-|TRBJ1-3|-|TRBV5-1
CASSLAPEHTIYF
TGCGCCAGCAGCTTGGCCCCAGAACACACCATATATTTT
>-|TRBJ1-2|-|TRBV15
CATSRDHLRTVDPYGYTF
TGTGCCACCAGCAGAGATCACTTAAGGACAGTGGATCCCTATGGCTACACCTTC
>-|TRBJ2-3|TRBD1|TRBV7-3
CASSLAGTGDTQYF
TGTGCCAGCAGCTTAGCAGGGACAGGGGATACGCAGTATTTT
>-|TRBJ1-6|-|TRBV2
CASTSGEVFSPLHF
TGTGCCAGCACCTCTGGTGAGGTATTCTCACCCCTCCACTTT
>-|TRBJ2-1|-|TRBV7-2
CASSPGYNEQFF
TGTGCCAGCAGCCCCGGGTATAATGAGCAGTTCTTC
>few|TRBJ1-2|-|TRBV9
CASSASGTHANYGYTF
TGTGCCAGCAGCGCATCCGGGACACACGCTAACTATGGCTACACCTTC